This T cell receptor (beta chain) was obtained from a study of glioma-infiltrating T cells after dendritic cell vaccination. The overall study: Patients received autologous tumor lysate-pulsed dendritic cell vaccination between the early 2000s and the early 2010s. Autologous tumor lysate was loaded overnight onto monocyte-derived dendritic cells grown seven days with IL-4 and GM-CSF. General study results and limits: Longer survival after dendritic cell vaccination followed higher pretreatment TIL content.

PBMC sampling occurred before vaccination, two weeks after the third dose, and at progression. Of note for this clone: Its antigen is currently unknown.

The CDR3 consists of 15 residues. V trimming: 6 bases; J trimming: 3 bases; junction bases outside the gene matches: 8. CDR1 SNHLY and CDR2 FYNNEI come from the germline V gene. Measured with immunoSEQ multiplex PCR; TCRdb has only the in-frame clones, and not every one. The sample yields roughly 96,000 clones, approximately 81% seen once. Sequencing was performed on blood, taken before dendritic cell vaccination. V usage is TRBV2 and J usage is TRBJ2-3; TRBD2 matches at 8 bases. This receptor was identified in a human donor with glioblastoma. As DNA, the CDR3 is TGTGCCAGCAGCGAGTCGGGACTAGGGACAGATACGCAGTATTTT. Residues: CASSESGLGTDTQYF.